These 20 T cell receptor beta chains share one sample of origin, sequenced in a study of chemoradiotherapy in HPV16-positive cancers. TCRdb's copy holds only in-frame clones and misses some; the assay was immunoSEQ multiplex PCR. The sample records about 3,100 clones, 80% to 90% being singletons. The starting material was tumor tissue, obtained from a patient who underwent chemoradiotherapy. Receptors originate from a human donor with HPV-associated anogenital cancer.

The chain uses TRBV19 and TRBJ2-4, with D perhaps assigned TRBD1 or TRBD2 (5 bases each). This CDR3 has 14 amino acids. Trimming pared 4 bases from V and 8 bases from J, leaving 15 bases between. Germline V gene lookup returns CDR1 LNHDA and CDR2 SQIVND (reference sequence). For the CDR3, the DNA is TGTGCCAGTAGTAGGGACCGCGGAGAGGACATTCAGTACTTC. Translation: CASSRDRGEDIQYF.

This clone occurred a few times. This chain links TRBV5-1 with TRBJ2-5; 7 bases agree with TRBD2. The germline V gene encodes CDR1 SGHRS and CDR2 YFSETQ. This CDR3 is built from 16 residues. V shed 4 bases and J 1 base; nucleotides not matched to a gene: 10. This CDR3 is CASSKGGSGGQETQYF. CDR3 sequence (DNA): TGCGCCAGCAGCAAGGGTGGGTCGGGGGGCCAAGAGACCCAGTACTTC.

The chain carries TRBV11-2 and TRBJ2-5, with D perhaps TRBD1 or TRBD2 (5 bases each). Germline CDR1 reads SGHAT; CDR2 reads FQNNGV. CDR3 size: 17 residues. With 4 bases removed from V and 0 bases from J, the gap between germline ends came to 18 bases. Written as DNA, the CDR3 is TGTGCCAGCAGCTCCGGGGCGGCGGGCCGGTACCAAGAGACCCAGTACTTC. Its translation: CASSSGAAGRYQETQYF.

In DNA, the CDR3 is TGTGCCAGTAGTATATCAGGGGGGACATTCTATGGCTACACCTTC. Its protein is CASSISGGTFYGYTF. The chain couples TRBV19 to TRBJ1-2; 7 nucleotides align to TRBD1. Germline lookup yields CDR1 LNHDA and CDR2 SQIVND (reference sequence). V shed 2 bases, J shed 4 bases, and the junction held 7 bases outside the gene matches. CDR3 length equals 15 residues. Full variable domain (remainder filled in from reference TRBV19 and TRBJ1-2): DGGITQSPKYLFRKEGQNVTLSCEQNLNHDAMYWYRQDPGQGLRLIYYSQIVNDFQKGDIAEGYSVSREKKESFPLTVTSAQKNPTAFYLCASSISGGTFYGYTFGSGTRLTVV.

This clone was observed a handful of times. The V call is TRBV5-1, the J call TRBJ2-1; D gene uncertain. Trimming cost V 4 bases and J 2 bases, with 13 bases left between them. Germline CDR1 reads SGHRS; CDR2 reads YFSETQ. The CDR3 runs to 15 residues. The CDR3 DNA reads as TGCGCCAGCAGCCCGATGAGGAATACCTACAATGAGCAGTTCTTC. It is translated as CASSPMRNTYNEQFF.

V and J are TRBV5-4 and TRBJ2-1, with TRBD2 matching over 10 bases. With 3 bases clipped from V and 6 bases from J, the junction kept 6 bases outside the gene matches. The CDR3 length is 15 residues. Germline CDR1 and CDR2: SGHNT and YYREEE (reference sequence). In DNA form, the CDR3 reads TGTGCCAGCAGCTACAGCGGGAGGGCCGCCAATGAGCAGTTCTTC. This translates into CASSYSGRAANEQFF.

The J gene is TRBJ2-1, the V gene TRBV11-2; TRBD2 matches at 11 bases. The J segment lost 12 bases and the V segment lost 6 bases, leaving 13 bases of the junction unmatched. The CDR3 totals 15 residues. Germline V CDR1 and CDR2: SGHAT, FQNNGV. The CDR3 spells CASRHSGRAFSGQFF. The CDR3 DNA is TGTGCCAGCAGACATAGCGGGAGGGCCTTTAGCGGGCAGTTCTTC. Full variable domain (missing parts from reference TRBV11-2 and TRBJ2-1): EAGVAQSPRYKIIEKRQSVAFWCNPISGHATLYWYQQILGQGPKLLIQFQNNGVVDDSQLPKDRFSAERLKGVDSTLKIQPAKLEDSAVYLCASRHSGRAFSGQFFGPGTRLTVL.

The V and J genes are TRBV2 and TRBJ1-5, with TRBD1 identical over 9 bases. V gave up 7 bases and J gave up 1 base; unmatched junction bases: 8. The CDR3 consists of 16 residues. The germline V gene encodes CDR1 SNHLY and CDR2 FYNNEI. The CDR3, as DNA: TGTGCCAGCACCGGACAGGGGACGAGGAGCAATCAGCCCCAGCATTTT. Protein: CASTGQGTRSNQPQHF.

This chain connects TRBV4-1 to TRBJ2-1; 7 bases fit TRBD2. The CDR3 totals 17 residues. After removal of 0 bases from V and 7 bases from J, the junction contained 12 bases not matched to a gene. Germline V gene lookup returns CDR1 MGHRA and CDR2 YSYEKL. CDR3 protein: CASSQDPHQAGRNEQFF. The CDR3 nucleotides read TGCGCCAGCAGCCAAGATCCTCACCAAGCGGGAAGGAATGAGCAGTTCTTC.

There are a few counts of this clone. The chain uses TRBV6-4 and TRBJ2-3; 7 bases agree with TRBD1. The CDR3 runs 14 residues. Germline values: CDR1 MRHNA, CDR2 SNTAGT. V was clipped by 2 bases and J by 1 base; unmatched bases: 0. The CDR3, as DNA: TGTGCCAGCAGTGACACAGGGGGCACAGATACGCAGTATTTT. It codes for CASSDTGGTDTQYF.

CDR3 loop: CASSLSGRPDEKLFF. DNA of the CDR3: TGTGCCAGCAGCTTAAGCGGTCGGCCCGATGAAAAACTGTTTTTT. The V and J genes are TRBV5-6 and TRBJ1-4, with unresolved D. The CDR3 consists of 15 residues. Germline CDR1 reads SGHDT; CDR2 reads YYEEEE. V dropped 2 bases and J dropped 6 bases, with 14 bases sitting between them. The variable domain in full, completed from reference TRBV5-6 and TRBJ1-4, reads DAGVTQSPTHLIKTRGQQVTLRCSPKSGHDTVSWYQQALGQGPQFIFQYYEEEERQRGNFPDRFSGHQFPNYSSELNVNALLLGDSALYLCASSLSGRPDEKLFFGSGTQLSVL.

The CDR3, as DNA: TGTGCCTGGAGTGCCCGGGCAGGCTACTACGAGCAGTACTTC. Its protein is CAWSARAGYYEQYF. The chain carries TRBV30 and TRBJ2-7, with D hard to call. The CDR3 spans 14 residues. V lost 1 base to trimming and J lost 3 bases, with 13 bases between them. Looked up from germline, CDR1 is GTSNPN and CDR2 is SVGIG (reference sequence). The variable domain in full, completed from reference TRBV30 and TRBJ2-7, reads SQTIHQWPATLVQPVGSPLSLECTVEGTSNPNLYWYRQAAGRGLQLLFYSVGIGQISSEVPQNLSASRPQDRQFILSSKKLLLSDSGFYLCAWSARAGYYEQYFGPGTRLTVT.

The gene calls are TRBV29-1 and TRBJ1-5; 8 nucleotides match TRBD1. The J segment lost 3 bases and the V segment lost 6 bases, leaving 4 bases of the junction unmatched. Germline V gene sequence: CDR1 SQVTM, CDR2 ANQGSEA. The CDR3 consists of 13 residues. This CDR3 reads CSVVDRANQPQHF. CDR3 DNA: TGCAGCGTAGTGGACAGGGCCAATCAGCCCCAGCATTTT.

The chain uses TRBV6-5 and TRBJ1-2; TRBD1 matches 9 bases. CDR3 length equals 12 residues. In germline, CDR1 is MNHEY, CDR2 SVGAGI. V dropped 6 bases and J dropped 7; count of bases not matched to a gene: 3. In nucleotides, the CDR3 is TGTGCCAGCAGGCCGGGACAGGGTGGCTACACCTTC. Its protein is CASRPGQGGYTF.

The chain recombines TRBV4-1 with TRBJ2-6; no definite D call. The V gene lost 3 bases and the J gene lost 0 bases, with 6 bases spanning the gap. This CDR3 is built from 15 residues. Germline V CDR1 and CDR2: MGHRA, YSYEKL. CDR3 residues: CASSHQPSGANVLTF. CDR3 DNA: TGCGCCAGCAGCCATCAACCCTCTGGGGCCAACGTCCTGACTTTC.

V is TRBV5-4 and J is TRBJ2-4, with D possibly matching TRBD2 (6 bases). Trimming removed 2 bases from V and 0 bases from J, with 6 bases in between. The CDR3 contains 14 residues. CDR1 SGHNT and CDR2 YYREEE come from the germline V gene (reference sequence). DNA of the CDR3: TGTGCCAGCAGCTTAGCGGGAGCCAAAAACATTCAGTACTTC. Translating it yields CASSLAGAKNIQYF. The full variable domain, rest sourced from reference TRBV5-4 and TRBJ2-4, is ETGVTQSPTHLIKTRGQQVTLRCSSQSGHNTVSWYQQALGQGPQFIFQYYREEENGRGNFPPRFSGLQFPNYSSELNVNALELDDSALYLCASSLAGAKNIQYFGAGTRLSVL.

This clone appeared once. V gene TRBV4-1 combines with J gene TRBJ1-4, with a weak D call TRBD1 (5 bases). The germline V gene has CDR1 MGHRA and CDR2 YSYEKL. The CDR3 runs 15 residues. V dropped 3 bases and J dropped 8 bases, with 16 bases sitting between them. The CDR3 loop reads CASSQARDGYEKLFF. The CDR3 DNA sequence: TGCGCCAGCAGCCAGGCAAGGGACGGCTACGAAAAACTGTTTTTT.

The chain combines TRBV15 with TRBJ2-2; D is ambiguous. Germline CDR1 LNHNV, CDR2 YYDKDF (reference sequence). This CDR3 contains 15 residues. Trimming removed 4 bases at V and 0 bases at J, with 9 bases between. This chain's CDR3 is CATSMLISNTGELFF. The CDR3 DNA reads TGTGCCACCAGCATGCTTATTTCGAACACCGGGGAGCTGTTTTTT.

This rearrangement joins TRBV6-1 to TRBJ2-7; 11 positions match TRBD2. This CDR3 spans 15 amino acids. Unmatched junction bases numbered 2, after V lost 2 bases and J lost 2 bases. Germline CDR1 is MNHNS and CDR2 is SASEGT. The CDR3 nucleotides read TGTGCCAGCAGTGAACTAGCGGGAGGAGCCTACGAGCAGTACTTC. Its translation is CASSELAGGAYEQYF.

This clone came up a few times. This chain's CDR3 is CASTWTEGYGYTF. The DNA of the CDR3 is TGTGCCAGCACCTGGACGGAGGGCTATGGCTACACCTTC. V usage is TRBV6-1 and J usage is TRBJ1-2; D gene ambiguous. In germline, CDR1 is MNHNS, CDR2 SASEGT. The germline V and J ends were trimmed by 7 bases and 4 bases, with 13 bases remaining between them. The CDR3 is 13 residues long.